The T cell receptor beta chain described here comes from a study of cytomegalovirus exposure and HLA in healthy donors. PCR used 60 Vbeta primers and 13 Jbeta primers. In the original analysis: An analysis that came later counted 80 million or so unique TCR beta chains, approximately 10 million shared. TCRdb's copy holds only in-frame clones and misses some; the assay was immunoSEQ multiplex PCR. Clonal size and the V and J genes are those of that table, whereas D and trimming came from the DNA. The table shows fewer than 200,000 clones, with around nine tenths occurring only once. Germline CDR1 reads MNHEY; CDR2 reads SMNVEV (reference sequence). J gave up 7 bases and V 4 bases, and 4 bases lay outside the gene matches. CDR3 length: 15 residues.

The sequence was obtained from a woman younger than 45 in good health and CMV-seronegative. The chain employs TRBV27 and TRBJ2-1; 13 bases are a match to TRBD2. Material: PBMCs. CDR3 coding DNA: TGTGCCAGCAGTTGGACTAGCGGGAGAGTAAATGAGCAGTTCTTC. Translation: CASSWTSGRVNEQFF.